This T cell receptor beta chain is drawn from a study of circulating CD8 cells and anti-PD-1 response in melanoma. Using 15 ng of total RNA, TCR libraries were made with the QIAseq Immune Repertoire TCR panel. TCRdb used MiXCR to reprocess the reads, holding one entry per CDR3 protein. The table lists about 130 distinct CDR3 sequences, 6% to 9.5% of them singletons. Sorting of live CD3+CD8+TCRalphabeta+ cells by PD-1 and/or TIGIT gave four subsets. The CDR3 has 12 amino acids. Germline CDR1 reads SQVTM; CDR2 reads ANQGSEA. V shed 4 bases and J shed 7 bases, with 10 bases lying between them. This clonotype is categorized as large (0.1 to 1%).

This chain connects TRBV29-1 to TRBJ2-2; D is ambiguous. The material sequenced was CD8+ T cells from PBMCs, taken at baseline or after one month of anti-PD-1 therapy (not recorded which). The TCR sequence derives from a human donor with melanoma. Here the CDR3 reads CSVAPSGGELFF. Written as DNA, the CDR3 is TGCAGCGTTGCACCATCGGGCGGGGAGCTGTTTTTT.